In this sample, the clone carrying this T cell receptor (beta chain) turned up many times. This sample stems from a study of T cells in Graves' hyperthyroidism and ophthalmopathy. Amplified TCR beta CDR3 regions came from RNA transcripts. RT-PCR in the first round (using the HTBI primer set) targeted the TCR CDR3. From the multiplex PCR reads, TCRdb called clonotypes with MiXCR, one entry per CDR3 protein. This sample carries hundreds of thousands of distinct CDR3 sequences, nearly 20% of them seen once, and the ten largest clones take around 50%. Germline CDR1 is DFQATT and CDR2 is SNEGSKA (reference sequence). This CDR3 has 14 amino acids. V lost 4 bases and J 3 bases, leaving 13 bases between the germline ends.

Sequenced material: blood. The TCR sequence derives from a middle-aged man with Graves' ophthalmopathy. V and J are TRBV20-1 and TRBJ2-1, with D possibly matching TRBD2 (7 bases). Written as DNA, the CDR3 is TGCAGTGCTATAGGGGGGGGCTACTACAATGAGCAGTTCTTC. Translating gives CSAIGGGYYNEQFF.